This TCR beta chain was captured in a study of control samples from healthy donors and cancer patients. Germline V gene sequence: CDR1 SGHDT, CDR2 YYEEEE. The CDR3 extends over 15 amino acids. V dropped 0 bases and J dropped 4; count of bases not matched to a gene: 6. The data were produced by immunoSEQ multiplex PCR, yet TCRdb's version contains in-frame clones alone and is incomplete. The repertoire includes 28,000 or so clones, approximately 78% of them detected once, and around a quarter sits in the top ten. The TCR originated in a man aged 55 to 69 with colorectal cancer. Sequenced input: PBMCs. The V and J genes are TRBV5-6 and TRBJ2-7, with 8 bases aligning to TRBD1. The CDR3 DNA reads as TGTGCCAGCAGCTTGGGGCAGGGGGCGGTATACGAGCAGTACGTC. Its translation is CASSLGQGAVYEQYV.